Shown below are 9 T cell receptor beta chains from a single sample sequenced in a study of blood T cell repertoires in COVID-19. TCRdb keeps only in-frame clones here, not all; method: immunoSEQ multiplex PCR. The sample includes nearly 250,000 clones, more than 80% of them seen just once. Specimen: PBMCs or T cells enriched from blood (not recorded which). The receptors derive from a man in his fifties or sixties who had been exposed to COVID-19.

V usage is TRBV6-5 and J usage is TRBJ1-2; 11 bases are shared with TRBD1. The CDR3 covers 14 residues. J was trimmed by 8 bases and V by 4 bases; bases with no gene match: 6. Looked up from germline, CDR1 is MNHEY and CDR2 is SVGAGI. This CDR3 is CASSFRDRGEGYTF. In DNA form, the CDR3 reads TGTGCCAGCAGTTTCCGGGACAGGGGGGAGGGCTACACCTTC.

CDR3 DNA: TGTGCCAGCAGTGCAGCCGGGACAGGGTATCTTCAGGGCTCCTACAATGAGCAGTTCTTC. Translation: CASSAAGTGYLQGSYNEQFF. The rearrangement links TRBV28 to TRBJ2-1, with 9 bases lining up with TRBD1. J lost 0 bases, V lost 5 bases, and 17 bases had no gene match. Germline assignment: CDR1 MDHEN and CDR2 SYDVKM. The CDR3 contains 20 residues.

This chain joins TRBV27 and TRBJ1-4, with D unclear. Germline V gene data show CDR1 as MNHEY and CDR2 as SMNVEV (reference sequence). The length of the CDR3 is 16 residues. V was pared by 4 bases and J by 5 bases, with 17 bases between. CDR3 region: CASSWAGGRLNEKLFF. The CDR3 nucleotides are TGTGCCAGCAGTTGGGCCGGTGGGAGGCTGAATGAAAAACTGTTTTTT.

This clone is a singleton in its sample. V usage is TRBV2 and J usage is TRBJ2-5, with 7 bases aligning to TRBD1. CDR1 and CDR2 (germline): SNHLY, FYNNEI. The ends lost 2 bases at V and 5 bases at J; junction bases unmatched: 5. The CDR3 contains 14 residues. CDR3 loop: CASSESGTAETQYF. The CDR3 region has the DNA TGTGCCAGCAGTGAATCAGGGACAGCGGAGACCCAGTACTTC.

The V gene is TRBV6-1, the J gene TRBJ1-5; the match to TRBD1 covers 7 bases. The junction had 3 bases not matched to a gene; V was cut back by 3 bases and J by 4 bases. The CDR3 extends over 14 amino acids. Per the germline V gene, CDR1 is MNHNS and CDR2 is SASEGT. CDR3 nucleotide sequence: TGTGCCAGCAGTGACCGGACAGGAAATCAGCCCCAGCATTTT. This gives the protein CASSDRTGNQPQHF.

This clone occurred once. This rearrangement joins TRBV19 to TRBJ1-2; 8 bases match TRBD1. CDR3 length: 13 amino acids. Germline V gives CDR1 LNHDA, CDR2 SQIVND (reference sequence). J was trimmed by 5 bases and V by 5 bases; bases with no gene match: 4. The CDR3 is CASSVDRGYGYTF. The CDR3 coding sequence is TGTGCCAGTAGTGTCGACAGGGGTTATGGCTACACCTTC.

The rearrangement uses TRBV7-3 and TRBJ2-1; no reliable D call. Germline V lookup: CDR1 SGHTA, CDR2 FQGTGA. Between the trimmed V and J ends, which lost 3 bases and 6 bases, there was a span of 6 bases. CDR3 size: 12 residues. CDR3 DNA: TGTGCCAGCAGCTTGATCGGCAATGAGCAGTTCTTC. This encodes CASSLIGNEQFF.

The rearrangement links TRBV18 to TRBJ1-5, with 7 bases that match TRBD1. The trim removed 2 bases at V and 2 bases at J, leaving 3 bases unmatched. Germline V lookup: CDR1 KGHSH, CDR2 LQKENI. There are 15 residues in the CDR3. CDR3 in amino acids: CASSPLQGRNQPQHF. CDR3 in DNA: TGTGCCAGCTCACCATTACAGGGGCGCAATCAGCCCCAGCATTTT.

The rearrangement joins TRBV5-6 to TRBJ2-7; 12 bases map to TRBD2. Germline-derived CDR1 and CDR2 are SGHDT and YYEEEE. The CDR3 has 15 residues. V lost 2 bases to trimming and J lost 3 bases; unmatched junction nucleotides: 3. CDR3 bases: TGTGCCAGCAGCTTAGTGACTAGCGGGAGCTACGAGCAGTACTTC. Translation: CASSLVTSGSYEQYF.